This T cell receptor beta chain comes out of a study of post-analysis software for immune sequencing data. Study in general: Patients with relapsing-remitting, secondary progressive and progressive-relapsing multiple sclerosis courses were all represented. Whole-study findings and limits: Significantly decreased normalized Chao1 diversity was recorded for multiple sclerosis patients relative to controls. TRBV5-6, TRBV5-1 and TRBV20-1 belonged to a set of about 5 TRBV segments that were more frequent in patients than controls.

With respect to this clonotype: Antigen unknown.

Libraries were made from TCR beta cDNA, and they carried unique molecular identifiers. The source material, 1 to 10 million T cells, gave rise to roughly 0.5 million cDNA molecules. Each CDR3 protein gets one entry after TCRdb re-called the PCR reads with MiXCR. The table includes about 540,000 distinct CDR3 sequences, approximately 34% detected once. The CDR3 sequence is 16 residues long. The receptor's source is a girl aged 2 to 17 with multiple sclerosis. Material: blood. The rearrangement uses TRBV12-3 or TRBV12-4 and TRBJ2-5; no clear D. The end of the DNA is better explained by TRBJ2-7, so the J call may be wrong. The CDR3 region has the DNA TGTGCCAGCAGTTTATCCCCACAACTTTGGGGATACGAGCAGTACTTC. Its protein is CASSLSPQLWGYEQYF.